This T cell receptor beta chain was documented in a study of cytomegalovirus exposure and HLA in healthy donors. The study ran its PCR with 60 Vbeta and 13 Jbeta primers. TCRdb's copy holds only in-frame clones and misses some; the assay was immunoSEQ multiplex PCR. This table has some 67,000 clones, 70% to 90% appearing once. Trimming left V 3 bases short and J 3 bases short, with 15 bases between. This CDR3 comprises 16 residues. Germline CDR1 LNHDA, CDR2 SQIVND (reference sequence). Healthy people donating bone marrow made up the donors. General observations from the study: Serostatus for CMV was the only available immune exposure information.

Details on this clone: As yet, its antigen is unknown.

Input material: PBMCs. The clonotype comes from a woman under 40 in good health and CMV-seronegative. V and J are TRBV19 and TRBJ1-5; a weak D match, TRBD1 (6 bases). CDR3 nucleotides: TGTGCCAGTAGTATCCCACACAGGGATCCCAATCAGCCCCAGCATTTT. It codes for CASSIPHRDPNQPQHF.